This T cell receptor beta chain was identified in a study of identifying expanded T cells in peripheral blood. Study results and caveats: Clone count variance between roughly two-week samples rose with total template count.

TCRdb's copy holds only in-frame clones and misses some; the assay was immunoSEQ multiplex PCR. Of fewer than 110,000 clones in the sample, roughly 89% were seen once. No infections or other immune events were documented during collection. The CDR3 length is 18 residues. V lost 6 bases to trimming and J lost 3 bases; unmatched junction nucleotides: 14. Looked up from germline, CDR1 is SEHNR and CDR2 is FQNEAQ (reference sequence). About this clone itself: Its antigen is as yet unknown.

The source is a person aged 18 to 70 in good health. Sequencing was performed on blood. The chain couples TRBV7-9 to TRBJ1-6; TRBD1 agrees at 7 bases. The CDR3 loop reads CASSPEPRRQGYNSPLHF. CDR3 DNA sequence: TGTGCCAGCAGTCCCGAACCCCGGAGACAGGGCTATAATTCACCCCTCCACTTT.